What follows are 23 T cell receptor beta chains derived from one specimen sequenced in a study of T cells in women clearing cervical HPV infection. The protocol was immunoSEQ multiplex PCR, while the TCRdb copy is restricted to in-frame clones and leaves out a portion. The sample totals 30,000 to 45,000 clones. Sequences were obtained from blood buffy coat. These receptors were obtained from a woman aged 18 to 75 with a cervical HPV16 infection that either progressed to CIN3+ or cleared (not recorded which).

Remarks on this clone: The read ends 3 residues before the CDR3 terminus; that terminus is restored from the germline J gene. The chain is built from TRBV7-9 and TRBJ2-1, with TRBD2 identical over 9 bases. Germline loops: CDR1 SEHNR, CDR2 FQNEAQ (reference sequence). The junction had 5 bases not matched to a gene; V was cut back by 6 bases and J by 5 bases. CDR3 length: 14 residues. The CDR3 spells CASSSAGGHNEQFF. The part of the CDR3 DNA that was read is TGTGCCAGCAGTTCAGCGGGGGGCCACAATGAG.

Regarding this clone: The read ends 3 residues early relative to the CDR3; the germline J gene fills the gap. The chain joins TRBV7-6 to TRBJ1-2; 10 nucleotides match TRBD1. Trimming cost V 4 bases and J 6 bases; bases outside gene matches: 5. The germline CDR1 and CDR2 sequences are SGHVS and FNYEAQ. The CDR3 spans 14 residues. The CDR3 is CASSSGTGADGYTF. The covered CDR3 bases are TGTGCCAGCAGCTCCGGGACAGGGGCCGATGGC.

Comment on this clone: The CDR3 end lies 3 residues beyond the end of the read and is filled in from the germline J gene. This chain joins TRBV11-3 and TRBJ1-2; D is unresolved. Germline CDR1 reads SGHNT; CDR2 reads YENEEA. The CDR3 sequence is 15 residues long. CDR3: CASSNSTYGRETYTF. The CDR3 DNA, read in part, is TGTGCCAGCAGCAATTCAACGTACGGGCGGGAGACC.

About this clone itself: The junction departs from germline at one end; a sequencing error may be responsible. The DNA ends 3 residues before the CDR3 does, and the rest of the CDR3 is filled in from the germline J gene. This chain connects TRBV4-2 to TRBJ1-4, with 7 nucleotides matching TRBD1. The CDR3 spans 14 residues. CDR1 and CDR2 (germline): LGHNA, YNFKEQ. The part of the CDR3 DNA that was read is TGCGCCAGCCGAGATCAGGGGGAAAGAGAAAAA. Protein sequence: CASRDQGEREK. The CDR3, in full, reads CASRDQGEREKLFF.

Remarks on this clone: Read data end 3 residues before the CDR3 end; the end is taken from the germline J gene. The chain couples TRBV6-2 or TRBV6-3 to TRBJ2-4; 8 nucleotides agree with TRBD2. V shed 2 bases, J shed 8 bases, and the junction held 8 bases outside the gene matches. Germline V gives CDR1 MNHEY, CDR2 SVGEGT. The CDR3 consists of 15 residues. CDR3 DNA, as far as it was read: TGTGCCAGCAGTTACGCCGGGGGGGGCCAAGACATT. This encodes CASSYAGGGQDI. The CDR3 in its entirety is CASSYAGGGQDIQYF.

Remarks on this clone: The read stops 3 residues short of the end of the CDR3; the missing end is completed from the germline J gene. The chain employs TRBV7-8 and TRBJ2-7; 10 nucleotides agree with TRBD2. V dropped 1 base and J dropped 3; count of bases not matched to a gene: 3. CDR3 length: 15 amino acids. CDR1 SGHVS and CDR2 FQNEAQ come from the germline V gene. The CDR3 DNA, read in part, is TGTGCCAGCAGCTTAGAGGCTAGCGGGGGCTACGAG. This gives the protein CASSLEASGGYE. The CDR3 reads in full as CASSLEASGGYEQYF.

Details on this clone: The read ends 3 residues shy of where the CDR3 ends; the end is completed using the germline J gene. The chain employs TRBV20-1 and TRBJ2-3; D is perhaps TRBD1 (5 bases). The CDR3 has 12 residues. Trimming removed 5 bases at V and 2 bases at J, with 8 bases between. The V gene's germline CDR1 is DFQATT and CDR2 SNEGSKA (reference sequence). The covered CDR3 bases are TGCAGTGCTCTCAGGGACACAGATACG. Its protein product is CSALRDTDT. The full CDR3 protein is CSALRDTDTQYF.

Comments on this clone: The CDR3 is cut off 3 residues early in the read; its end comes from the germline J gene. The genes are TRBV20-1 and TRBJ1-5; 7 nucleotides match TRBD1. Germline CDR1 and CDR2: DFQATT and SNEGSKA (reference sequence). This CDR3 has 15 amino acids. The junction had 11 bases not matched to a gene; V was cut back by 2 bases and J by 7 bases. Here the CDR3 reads CSARSDRERGQPQHF. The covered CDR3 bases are TGCAGTGCTAGAAGTGACAGGGAGAGAGGGCAGCCC.

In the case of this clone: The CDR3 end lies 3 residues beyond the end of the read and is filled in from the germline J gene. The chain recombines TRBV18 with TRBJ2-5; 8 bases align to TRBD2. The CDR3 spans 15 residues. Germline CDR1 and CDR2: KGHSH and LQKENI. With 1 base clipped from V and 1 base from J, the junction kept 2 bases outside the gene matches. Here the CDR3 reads CASSPLAGSQETQYF. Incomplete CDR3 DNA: TGTGCCAGCTCACCACTAGCGGGGAGCCAAGAGACC.

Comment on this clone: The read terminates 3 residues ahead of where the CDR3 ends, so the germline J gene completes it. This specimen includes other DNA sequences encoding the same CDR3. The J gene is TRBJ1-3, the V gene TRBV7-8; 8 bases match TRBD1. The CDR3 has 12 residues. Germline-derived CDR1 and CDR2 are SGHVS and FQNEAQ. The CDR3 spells CASSPPGGTIYF. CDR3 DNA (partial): TGTGCCAGCAGTCCTCCAGGGGGCACG.

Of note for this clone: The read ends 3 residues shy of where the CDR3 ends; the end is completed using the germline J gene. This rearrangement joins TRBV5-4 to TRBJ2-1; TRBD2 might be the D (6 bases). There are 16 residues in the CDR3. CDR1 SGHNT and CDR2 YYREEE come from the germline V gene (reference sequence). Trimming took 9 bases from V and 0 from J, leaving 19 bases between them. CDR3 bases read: TGTGCCACACACAATTCGGGACTTAGCTCCTACAATGAG. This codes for CATHNSGLSSYNE. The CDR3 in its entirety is CATHNSGLSSYNEQFF. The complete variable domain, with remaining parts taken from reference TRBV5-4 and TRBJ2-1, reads ETGVTQSPTHLIKTRGQQVTLRCSSQSGHNTVSWYQQALGQGPQFIFQYYREEENGRGNFPPRFSGLQFPNYSSELNVNALELDDSALYLCATHNSGLSSYNEQFFGPGTRLTVL.

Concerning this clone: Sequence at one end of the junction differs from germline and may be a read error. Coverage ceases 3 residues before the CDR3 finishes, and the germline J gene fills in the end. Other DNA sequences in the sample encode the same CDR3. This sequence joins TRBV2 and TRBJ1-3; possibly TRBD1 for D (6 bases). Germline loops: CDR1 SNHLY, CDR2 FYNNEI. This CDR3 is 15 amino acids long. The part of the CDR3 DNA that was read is TGTGCCAGCAGTGTTTCTACAGGGTTCGGAAACACG. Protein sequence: CASSVSTGFGNT. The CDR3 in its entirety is CASSVSTGFGNTIYF.

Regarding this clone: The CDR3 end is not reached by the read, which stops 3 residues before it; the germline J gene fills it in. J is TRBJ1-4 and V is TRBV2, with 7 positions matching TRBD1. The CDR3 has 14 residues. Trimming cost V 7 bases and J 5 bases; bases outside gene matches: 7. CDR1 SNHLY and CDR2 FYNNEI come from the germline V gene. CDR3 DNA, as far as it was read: TGTGCCAGCAAATCCGGGACAGAGAATGAAAAA. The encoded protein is CASKSGTENEK. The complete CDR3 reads CASKSGTENEKLFF.

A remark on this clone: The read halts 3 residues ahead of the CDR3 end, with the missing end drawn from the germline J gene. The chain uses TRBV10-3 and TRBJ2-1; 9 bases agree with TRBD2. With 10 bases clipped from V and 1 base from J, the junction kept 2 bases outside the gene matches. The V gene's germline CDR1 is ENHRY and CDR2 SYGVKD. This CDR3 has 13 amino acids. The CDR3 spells CATSGGSYNEQFF. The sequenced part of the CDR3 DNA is TGTGCCACCAGCGGGGGGTCCTACAATGAG.

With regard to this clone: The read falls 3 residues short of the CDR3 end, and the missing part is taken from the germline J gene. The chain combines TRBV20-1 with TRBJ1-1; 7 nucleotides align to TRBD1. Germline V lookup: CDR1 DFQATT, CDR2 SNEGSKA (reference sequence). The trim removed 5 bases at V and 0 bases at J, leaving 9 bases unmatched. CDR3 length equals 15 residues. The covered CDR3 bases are TGCAGTGCTCCTAGGGGACAGCTCATGAACACTGAA. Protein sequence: CSAPRGQLMNTE. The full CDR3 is CSAPRGQLMNTEAFF.

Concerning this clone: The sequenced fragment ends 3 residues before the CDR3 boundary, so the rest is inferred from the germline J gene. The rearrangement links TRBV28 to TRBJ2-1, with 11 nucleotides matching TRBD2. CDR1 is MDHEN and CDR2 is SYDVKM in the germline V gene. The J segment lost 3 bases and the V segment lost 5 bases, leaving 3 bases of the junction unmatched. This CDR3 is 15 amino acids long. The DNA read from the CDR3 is TGTGCCAGCAGTCCCGGACTAGCGGGCTACAATGAG. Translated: CASSPGLAGYNE. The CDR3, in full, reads CASSPGLAGYNEQFF.

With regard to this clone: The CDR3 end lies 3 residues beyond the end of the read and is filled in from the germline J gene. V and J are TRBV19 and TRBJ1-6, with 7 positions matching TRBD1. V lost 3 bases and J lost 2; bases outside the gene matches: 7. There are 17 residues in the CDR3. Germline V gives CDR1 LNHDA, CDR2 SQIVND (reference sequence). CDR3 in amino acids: CASSIDRDSAYNSPLHF. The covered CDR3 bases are TGTGCCAGTAGTATCGACCGGGACAGCGCCTATAATTCACCC.

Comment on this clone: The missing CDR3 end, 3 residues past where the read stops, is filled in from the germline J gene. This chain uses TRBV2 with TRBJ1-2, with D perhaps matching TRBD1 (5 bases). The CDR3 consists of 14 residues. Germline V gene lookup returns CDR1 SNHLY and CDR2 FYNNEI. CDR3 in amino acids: CASRARGVAYDYTF. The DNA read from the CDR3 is TGTGCCAGCAGAGCTCGGGGGGTGGCCTACGAC.

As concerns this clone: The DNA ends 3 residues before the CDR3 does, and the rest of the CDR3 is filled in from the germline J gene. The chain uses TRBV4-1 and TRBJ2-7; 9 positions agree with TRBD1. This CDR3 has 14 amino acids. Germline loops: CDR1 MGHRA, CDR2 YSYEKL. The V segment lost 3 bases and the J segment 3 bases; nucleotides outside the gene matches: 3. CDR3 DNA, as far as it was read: TGCGCCAGCAGCCAGCGACAGGGGGTCTACGAG. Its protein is CASSQRQGVYE. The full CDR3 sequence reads CASSQRQGVYEQYF.

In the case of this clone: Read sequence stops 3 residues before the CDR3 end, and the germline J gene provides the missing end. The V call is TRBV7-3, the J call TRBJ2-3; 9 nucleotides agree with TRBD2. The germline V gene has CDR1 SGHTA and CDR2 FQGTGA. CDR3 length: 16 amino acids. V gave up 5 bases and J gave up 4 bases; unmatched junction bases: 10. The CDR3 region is CASSILGGGAPDTQYF. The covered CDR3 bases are TGTGCCAGCAGCATCCTGGGCGGGGGGGCTCCAGATACG.

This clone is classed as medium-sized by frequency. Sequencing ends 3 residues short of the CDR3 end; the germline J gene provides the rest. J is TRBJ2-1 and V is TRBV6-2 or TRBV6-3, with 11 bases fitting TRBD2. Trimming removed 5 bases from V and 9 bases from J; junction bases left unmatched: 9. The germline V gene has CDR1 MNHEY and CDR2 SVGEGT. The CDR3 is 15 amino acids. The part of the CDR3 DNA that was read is TGTGCCAGCAGTCCTATAGCGGGGGGGAGACGTGAG. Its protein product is CASSPIAGGRRE. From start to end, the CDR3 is CASSPIAGGRREQFF.

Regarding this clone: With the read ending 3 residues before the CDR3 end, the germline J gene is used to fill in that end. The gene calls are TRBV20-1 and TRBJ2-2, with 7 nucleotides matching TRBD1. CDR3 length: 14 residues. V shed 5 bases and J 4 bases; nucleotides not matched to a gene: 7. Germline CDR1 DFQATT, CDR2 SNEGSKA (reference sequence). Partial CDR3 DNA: TGCAGTGCTCAAGACCCAGGGGGCACCGGGGAG. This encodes CSAQDPGGTGE. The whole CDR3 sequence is CSAQDPGGTGELFF.

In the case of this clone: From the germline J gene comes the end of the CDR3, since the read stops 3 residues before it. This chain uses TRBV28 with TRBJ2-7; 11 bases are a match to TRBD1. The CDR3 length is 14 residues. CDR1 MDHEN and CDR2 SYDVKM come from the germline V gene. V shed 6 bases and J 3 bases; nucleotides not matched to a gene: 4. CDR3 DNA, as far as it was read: TGTGCCAGCAGCCGGACAGGGGGCATCTACGAG. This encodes CASSRTGGIYE. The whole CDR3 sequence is CASSRTGGIYEQYF. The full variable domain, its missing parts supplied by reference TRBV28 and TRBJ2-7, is DVKVTQSSRYLVKRTGEKVFLECVQDMDHENMFWYRQDPGLGLRLIYFSYDVKMKEKGDIPEGYSVSREKKERFSLILESASTNQTSMYLCASSRTGGIYEQYFGPGTRLTVT.